A selection of T cell receptor beta chains follows, all from one sample in a study of blood T cell repertoires in COVID-19. TCRdb's copy holds only in-frame clones and misses some; the assay was immunoSEQ multiplex PCR. This sample has 15,000 to 20,000 clones, with 89% found just once. Material: peripheral blood. Every receptor here comes from a man in his fifties or sixties with active COVID-19. Each CDR3 is given with its conserved first and last residue. The D gene is left open where the match is weak. Clone size appears in some rows only: once, few, many, or a class for an expanded clone.

TRBJ1-2	NA	TRBV5-4	NA	TGTGCCAGCAGCTTGGTGGGAGGTTATGGCTACACCTTC	CASSLVGGYGYTF
TRBJ2-3	TRBD2	TRBV7-3	NA	TGTGCCAGCAGCTTAAGGGCTAGCGGGAGATCAGATACGCAGTATTTT	CASSLRASGRSDTQYF
TRBJ2-3	NA	TRBV6-6	NA	TGTGCCAGCTGCCCCTTGGCCACAGATACGCAGTATTTT	CASCPLATDTQYF
TRBJ2-1	NA	TRBV5-1	NA	TGCGCCAGCAGCTTGGAGACTCTCATCTACAATGAGCAGTTCTTC	CASSLETLIYNEQFF
TRBJ2-2	NA	TRBV28	NA	TGTGCCAGCAGGGGTGGGCGGGTAGACACCGGGGAGCTGTTTTTT	CASRGGRVDTGELFF
TRBJ2-1	TRBD2	TRBV19	NA	TGTGCCAGTAGTATGGCGGGAGGGCCTTACTACAATGAGCAGTTCTTC	CASSMAGGPYYNEQFF
TRBJ2-7	NA	TRBV30	NA	TGTGCCTGGAGTGACGGCTACGAGCAGTACTTC	CAWSDGYEQYF
TRBJ2-3	TRBD1	TRBV28	NA	TGTGCCAGCAGACGTGACAGGGCGTCAGGCGCAGATACGCAGTATTTT	CASRRDRASGADTQYF
TRBJ1-2	NA	TRBV18	NA	TGTGCCAGCTCACCCAACGGCTATGGCTACACCTTC	CASSPNGYGYTF
TRBJ2-7	TRBD1	TRBV30	NA	TGTGCCTGGAGTGTGGGGACAGGGGGCGACGAGCAGTACTTC	CAWSVGTGGDEQYF
TRBJ1-5	NA	TRBV4-1	NA	TGCGCCAGCAGCCCTAAAATCGACCCCAACAGTCAGCCCCAGCATTTT	CASSPKIDPNSQPQHF
TRBJ2-1	TRBD2	TRBV9	NA	TGTGCCAGCAGCCCAAGCGGGAGCTGGAATGAGCAGTTCTTC	CASSPSGSWNEQFF
TRBJ2-7	NA	TRBV5-1	few	TGCGCCAGCAGCTTGGCCTCGGAGGAGCAGTACTTC	CASSLASEEQYF
TRBJ2-2	TRBD2	TRBV19	NA	TGTGCCAGTACACGCCTGGGGGGGGACGGCGGGGAGCTGTTTTTT	CASTRLGGDGGELFF
TRBJ1-1	TRBD1	TRBV10-3	NA	TGTGCCATCAGTCAGTCGACAGGGATGAACACTGAAGCTTTCTTT	CAISQSTGMNTEAFF
TRBJ1-2	NA	TRBV6-5	NA	TGTGCCAGCAGTTCTACAGGGAGCTATGGCTACACCTTC	CASSSTGSYGYTF
TRBJ2-7	NA	TRBV25-1	NA	TGTGCCAGCAGTAAGAACAGGTTCGACGAGCAGTACTTC	CASSKNRFDEQYF
TRBJ2-7	TRBD2	TRBV5-1	NA	TGCGCCAGCAGCTTGGCTCCCGAGCGGGGGACCTACGAGCAGTACTTC	CASSLAPERGTYEQYF
TRBJ1-2	NA	TRBV7-2	NA	TGTGCCAGCAGCTCGGAGAACTATGGCTACACCTTC	CASSSENYGYTF
TRBJ2-1	TRBD1	TRBV5-6	few	TGTGCCAGCAGCTTGGTGGGACAGGGCTATGAGCAGTTCTTC	CASSLVGQGYEQFF
TRBJ2-3	NA	TRBV4-1	NA	TGCGCCAGCAGCCAAGTCGCGGGGCGCACAGATACGCAGTATTTT	CASSQVAGRTDTQYF
TRBJ1-2	TRBD1	TRBV28	NA	TGTGCCAGCAGCAGGACAGGGGAGGTCACTTATGGCTACACCTTC	CASSRTGEVTYGYTF
TRBJ2-1	NA	TRBV11-3	NA	TGTGCCAGCAGCTTAGATCCCCTAGCGTCGTACAATGAGCAGTTCTTC	CASSLDPLASYNEQFF
TRBJ2-7	TRBD2	TRBV4-1	NA	TGCGCCAGCAGCCACCGATTAGCGGGAGGGTCTGACGAGCAGTACTTC	CASSHRLAGGSDEQYF
TRBJ2-1	TRBD2	TRBV7-3	NA	TGTGCCAGCAGCCCTCGGGGTAGCGGGGGGGCGAGACCGAGCAATGAGCAGTTCTTC	CASSPRGSGGARPSNEQFF
TRBJ1-5	NA	TRBV19	few	TGTGCCAGTAAAGGGAGGGACACCTCAAGCGGTGCTCAGCCCCAGCATTTT	CASKGRDTSSGAQPQHF